One sample yielded the 29 T cell receptor beta chains listed below, sequenced in a study of blood T cell repertoires in COVID-19. Produced via immunoSEQ multiplex PCR; TCRdb's table is partial and in-frame only. The sample records fewer than 200,000 clones, 80% to 90% being singletons. What was sequenced was peripheral blood. The source of these receptors is a man aged 50 or older with active or convalescent COVID-19.

The chain links TRBV5-1 to TRBJ1-4; 10 bases map to TRBD1. This CDR3 contains 16 residues. Trimming cost V 5 bases and J 0 bases; bases outside gene matches: 4. CDR1 is SGHRS, CDR2 YFSETQ, per germline. The chain's CDR3 is CASRSTGGSTNEKLFF. CDR3 DNA sequence: TGCGCCAGCAGGTCGACAGGGGGCTCAACTAATGAAAAACTGTTTTTT.

The chain is built from TRBV7-9 and TRBJ1-2; the D gene is possibly TRBD1 (5 bases). The germline CDR1 and CDR2 sequences are SEHNR and FQNEAQ (reference sequence). Trimming removed 3 bases from V and 0 bases from J, with 23 bases in between. CDR3 length: 19 residues. DNA of the CDR3: TGTGCCAGCAGCTTTGGGGGACTGGGACGCCCCTCCGCTAACTATGGCTACACCTTC. This encodes CASSFGGLGRPSANYGYTF.

Worth noting for this clone: Other DNA sequences within the sample encode an identical CDR3. The chain combines TRBV6-5 with TRBJ2-7; D may be TRBD2 (6 bases). This CDR3 comprises 14 residues. V was pared by 2 bases and J by 4 bases, with 12 bases between. CDR1 and CDR2 (germline): MNHEY, SVGAGI. CDR3 in amino acids: CASSYRQGGYEQYF. CDR3 in DNA: TGTGCCAGCAGTTACCGGCAGGGAGGATACGAGCAGTACTTC.

This clone was observed a single time. This chain joins TRBV6-4 and TRBJ1-1; weak D call: TRBD1 (5 bases). This CDR3 region has 14 residues. V was clipped by 6 bases and J by 1 base, with 12 bases between them. Germline CDR1 is MRHNA and CDR2 is SNTAGT. The CDR3 protein is CASRPQGGNTEAFF. CDR3 nucleotides: TGTGCCAGCAGACCTCAGGGAGGGAACACTGAAGCTTTCTTT.

The chain links TRBV5-5 to TRBJ2-5; 11 bases agree with TRBD2. Unmatched junction bases numbered 7, after V lost 4 bases and J lost 2 bases. The CDR3 consists of 16 residues. Looked up from germline, CDR1 is SGHKS and CDR2 is YYEKEE (reference sequence). CDR3 residues: CASSARLAGLQETQYF. CDR3 coding DNA: TGTGCCAGCAGCGCCAGACTAGCGGGGCTACAAGAGACCCAGTACTTC.

V gene TRBV14 combines with J gene TRBJ2-2; possibly TRBD2 for D (6 bases). Trimming cost V 4 bases and J 0 bases, with 9 bases left between them. Germline values: CDR1 SGHDN, CDR2 FVKESK. CDR3 length equals 15 residues. The CDR3 region has the DNA TGTGCCAGCAGCCTGAGACTAGCGAACACCGGGGAGCTGTTTTTT. Protein product: CASSLRLANTGELFF.

This clone was picked up one time. The chain couples TRBV28 to TRBJ1-2; TRBD1 matches at 11 bases. The CDR3 has 14 residues. V shed 5 bases and J 4 bases; nucleotides not matched to a gene: 3. The germline V gene encodes CDR1 MDHEN and CDR2 SYDVKM. The CDR3 loop is CASSQGQGVYGYTF. The DNA of the CDR3 is TGTGCCAGCAGTCAGGGACAGGGGGTCTATGGCTACACCTTC.

V gene TRBV30 combines with J gene TRBJ1-5; 7 bases fit TRBD1. The CDR3 has 14 residues. With V trimmed by 3 bases and J by 5 bases, 7 bases remained unmatched. The germline V gene has CDR1 GTSNPN and CDR2 SVGIG (reference sequence). The CDR3 here is CAWRGGGADQPQHF. As DNA, the CDR3 is TGTGCCTGGAGAGGAGGGGGCGCGGATCAGCCCCAGCATTTT.

The gene calls are TRBV6-5 and TRBJ1-4; 8 bases fit TRBD1. CDR1 is MNHEY and CDR2 is SVGAGI in the germline V gene. The CDR3 extends over 15 amino acids. Losses at the gene ends were 5 bases for V and 7 bases for J; bases not matched to a gene: 9. The CDR3 bases are TGTGCCAGCAGTACAACAGGGGGGAGGCGTGAAAAACTGTTTTTT. Its translation is CASSTTGGRREKLFF.

The chain couples TRBV2 to TRBJ1-2; D is unresolved. CDR3 length: 11 residues. Trimming left V 6 bases short and J 7 bases short, with 9 bases between. CDR1 SNHLY and CDR2 FYNNEI come from the germline V gene. Written as DNA, the CDR3 is TGTGCCAGCAGACTGACTGGTGGCTACACCTTC. Its translation is CASRLTGGYTF. Full variable domain (missing parts from reference TRBV2 and TRBJ1-2): EPEVTQTPSHQVTQMGQEVILRCVPISNHLYFYWYRQILGQKVEFLVSFYNNEISEKSEIFDDQFSVERPDGSNFTLKIRSTKLEDSAMYFCASRLTGGYTFGSGTRLTVV.

Concerning this clone: One junction end disagrees with the germline gene, perhaps due to a read error. The chain recombines TRBV6-5 with TRBJ2-7, with 7 bases matching TRBD2. The CDR3 loop spans 15 amino acids. The germline V gene has CDR1 MNHEY and CDR2 SVGAGI. As DNA, the CDR3 is TGTGCCAGCAGTTACTCTGGGGGGGTGGTCTACCAGCAGTACTTC. The encoded protein is CASSYSGGVVYQQYF.

The chain joins TRBV28 to TRBJ1-1; D might be TRBD1 (5 bases). CDR3 length equals 12 residues. Looked up from germline, CDR1 is MDHEN and CDR2 is SYDVKM. The germline V and J ends were trimmed by 6 bases and 9 bases, with 14 bases remaining between them. The CDR3, as DNA: TGTGCCAGCAGCTTTTCCACAGGCAAAGCTTTCTTT. Its protein is CASSFSTGKAFF.

This chain connects TRBV6-5 to TRBJ2-5, with D perhaps matching TRBD2 (7 bases). Trimming left V 8 bases short and J 7 bases short, with 23 bases between. In germline, CDR1 is MNHEY, CDR2 SVGAGI. The CDR3 sequence is 15 residues long. CDR3 loop: CASSLERGADGTQYF. The CDR3 nucleotides are TGTGCCAGCTCATTAGAACGGGGGGCTGACGGGACCCAGTACTTC.

This chain uses TRBV5-1 with TRBJ1-6; 8 nucleotides align to TRBD1. Trimming removed 3 bases from V and 9 bases from J; junction bases left unmatched: 5. In germline, CDR1 is SGHRS, CDR2 YFSETQ. The CDR3 has 14 amino acids. CDR3 sequence (DNA): TGCGCCAGCAGCTCAGGACAGGGTACTTCACCCCTCCACTTT. It codes for CASSSGQGTSPLHF. Combining the CDR3 with reference TRBV5-1 and TRBJ1-6 gives the whole variable domain KAGVTQTPRYLIKTRGQQVTLSCSPISGHRSVSWYQQTPGQGLQFLFEYFSETQRNKGNFPGRFSGRQFSNSRSEMNVSTLELGDSALYLCASSSGQGTSPLHFGNGTRLTVT.

This chain uses TRBV5-1 with TRBJ1-1; TRBD1 matches at 7 bases. Germline V gives CDR1 SGHRS, CDR2 YFSETQ. The CDR3 runs to 15 residues. V shed 3 bases, J shed 1 base, and the junction held 6 bases outside the gene matches. This CDR3 is CASSYTGARNTEAFF. The DNA for the CDR3 is TGCGCCAGCAGCTACACAGGGGCCCGGAACACTGAAGCTTTCTTT.

V usage is TRBV19 and J usage is TRBJ1-1; perhaps TRBD1 as D (5 bases). V lost 4 bases to trimming and J lost 5 bases, with 11 bases between them. The CDR3 is made up of 13 amino acids. Germline CDR1 LNHDA, CDR2 SQIVND (reference sequence). As DNA, the CDR3 is TGTGCCAGTAGTACCCCAGGGCGTACTGAAGCTTTCTTT. Translation gives CASSTPGRTEAFF.

The genes are TRBV7-7 and TRBJ2-3; D uncertain. Germline V CDR1 and CDR2: SSHAT, FNYEAQ (reference sequence). This CDR3 spans 14 amino acids. Trimming removed 5 bases at V and 0 bases at J, with 9 bases between. The CDR3 loop is CASSPLTSTDTQYF. The CDR3 DNA is TGTGCCAGCAGCCCACTAACTAGCACAGATACGCAGTATTTT.

The J gene is TRBJ2-7, the V gene TRBV6-1; 7 positions match TRBD1. V was clipped by 2 bases and J by 3 bases; unmatched bases: 4. Germline loops: CDR1 MNHNS, CDR2 SASEGT. This CDR3 has 14 residues. CDR3 protein: CASSELGQDYEQYF. CDR3 nucleotides: TGTGCCAGCAGTGAACTAGGACAGGACTACGAGCAGTACTTC.

The chain employs TRBV5-1 and TRBJ2-7, with 9 positions matching TRBD2. J lost 3 bases, V lost 4 bases, and 5 bases had no gene match. The CDR3 is 14 amino acids. CDR1 and CDR2 from the germline V gene are SGHRS and YFSETQ. The CDR3 loop is CASSAGLAHYEQYF. The CDR3 DNA reads as TGCGCCAGCAGCGCAGGACTAGCGCACTACGAGCAGTACTTC.

The CDR3 nucleotides read TGTGCCAGCAGCACGTGGGACAGATCCTACGAGCAGTACTTC. Translated: CASSTWDRSYEQYF. The rearrangement joins TRBV28 to TRBJ2-7; 7 positions match TRBD1. The V gene end was trimmed by 6 bases and the J gene end by 1 base; junction bases not matched to a gene: 6. Per the germline V gene, CDR1 is MDHEN and CDR2 is SYDVKM. The CDR3 totals 14 residues. The whole variable domain, remainder taken from reference TRBV28 and TRBJ2-7, is DVKVTQSSRYLVKRTGEKVFLECVQDMDHENMFWYRQDPGLGLRLIYFSYDVKMKEKGDIPEGYSVSREKKERFSLILESASTNQTSMYLCASSTWDRSYEQYFGPGTRLTVT.

The chain employs TRBV28 and TRBJ1-5; 7 positions agree with TRBD1. The ends lost 9 bases at V and 4 bases at J; junction bases unmatched: 3. CDR3 length: 12 residues. Germline CDR1 and CDR2: MDHEN and SYDVKM. The CDR3 DNA follows: TGTGCCAGTTCGACAGGGAATCAGCCCCAGCATTTT. Protein sequence: CASSTGNQPQHF.

This chain connects TRBV4-3 to TRBJ2-1; 9 bases agree with TRBD2. Trimming cost V 1 base and J 14 bases; bases outside gene matches: 9. Germline CDR1 is LGHNA and CDR2 is YSLEER. The CDR3 totals 14 residues. This CDR3 reads CASSQGNLAGGEFF. The CDR3 nucleotides are TGCGCCAGCAGCCAAGGAAATTTGGCGGGGGGGGAGTTCTTC.

The V gene is TRBV19, the J gene TRBJ2-7; a possible D gene is TRBD1 (5 bases). Germline assignment: CDR1 LNHDA and CDR2 SQIVND (reference sequence). V was cut by 0 bases and J by 2 bases, with 17 bases left in between. The length of the CDR3 is 17 residues. CDR3 sequence: CASSIDRSKTETYEQYF. CDR3 nucleotide sequence: TGTGCCAGTAGTATAGACCGATCTAAGACAGAGACCTACGAGCAGTACTTC.

The rearrangement joins TRBV2 to TRBJ1-2; TRBD1 matches 7 bases. Germline V lookup: CDR1 SNHLY, CDR2 FYNNEI. Trimming cost V 6 bases and J 5 bases; bases outside gene matches: 0. This CDR3 is 11 amino acids long. In DNA form, the CDR3 reads TGTGCCAGCAGGACAGGGTATGGCTACACCTTC. Its protein is CASRTGYGYTF.

The chain joins TRBV5-4 to TRBJ2-2, with 7 bases lining up with TRBD2. In germline, CDR1 is SGHNT, CDR2 YYREEE (reference sequence). J was trimmed by 1 base and V by 0 bases; bases with no gene match: 6. The CDR3 spans 17 residues. The CDR3 DNA reads as TGTGCCAGCAGCTTGGACGGGGACTATGAGAACACCGGGGAGCTGTTTTTT. Translating it yields CASSLDGDYENTGELFF.

CDR3 sequence: CATSVSGTGNQPQHF. The CDR3 DNA sequence: TGTGCCACCAGTGTCTCCGGGACAGGCAATCAGCCCCAGCATTTT. The chain couples TRBV24-1 to TRBJ1-5; 7 bases are shared with TRBD1. CDR3 length equals 15 residues. Germline loops: CDR1 KGHDR, CDR2 SFDVKD. Trimming took 5 bases from V and 2 from J; bases not matched to a gene: 5.

The CDR3 loop is CASSPGLETQYF. The CDR3 region has the DNA TGTGCCAGCAGTCCAGGGCTAGAGACCCAGTACTTC. V and J are TRBV6-5 and TRBJ2-5, with a possible D match to TRBD1 (5 bases). The CDR3 sequence is 12 residues long. Trimming cost V 5 bases and J 4 bases, with 8 bases left between them. In germline, CDR1 is MNHEY, CDR2 SVGAGI.

The rearrangement joins TRBV27 to TRBJ2-7; 7 bases fit TRBD1. CDR3 length equals 17 residues. V gave up 1 base and J gave up 0 bases; unmatched junction bases: 9. Germline V gives CDR1 MNHEY, CDR2 SMNVEV (reference sequence). CDR3 amino acids: CASSLWRKGGSSYEQYF. Written as DNA, the CDR3 is TGTGCCAGCAGTTTATGGAGGAAAGGGGGCAGCTCCTACGAGCAGTACTTC.

The chain has TRBV24-1 and TRBJ2-1, with 7 bases that match TRBD1. After removal of 0 bases from V and 5 bases from J, the junction contained 6 bases not matched to a gene. CDR3 size: 16 residues. CDR1 is KGHDR and CDR2 is SFDVKD in the germline V gene. Here the CDR3 DNA reads TGTGCCACCAGTGATTTGGGCAGGGGGATCAACAATGAGCAGTTCTTC. Translating it yields CATSDLGRGINNEQFF.